These 2 T cell receptor beta chains were sequenced from one sample in a study of shared clonotypes between healthy human individuals. TCRdb's copy holds only in-frame clones and misses some; the assay was immunoSEQ multiplex PCR. Of over a million clones listed, roughly 96% are singletons. Sequenced input: naive CD4+ T cells sorted from blood. Subset defined: CD45RA+ positively selected. These receptors were obtained from a man aged 30 to 39 in good health.

The rearrangement joins TRBV29-1 to TRBJ1-1; D gene uncertain. Germline V CDR1 and CDR2: SQVTM, ANQGSEA. The CDR3 runs to 14 residues. V shed 1 base and J shed 1 base, with 10 bases lying between them. The CDR3 protein is CSVEVASRNTEAFF. DNA of the CDR3: TGCAGCGTTGAAGTGGCCAGTCGGAACACTGAAGCTTTCTTT.

The chain has TRBV6-1 and TRBJ2-3, with 12 nucleotides matching TRBD2. The germline CDR1 and CDR2 sequences are MNHNS and SASEGT. This CDR3 has 15 residues. With V trimmed by 4 bases and J by 11 bases, 10 bases remained unmatched. The CDR3 sequence is CASSALTSGSEVQYF. The CDR3 DNA follows: TGTGCCAGCAGTGCCTTGACTAGCGGGAGTGAGGTGCAGTATTTT.